This T cell receptor (beta chain) was identified during a study of identical twins. Study-level points and caveats: Out-of-frame TCR alpha sharing in monozygotic twins exceeded recombination model predictions. With abundant cord blood beta clonotypes, insertions were fewer; memory repertoires showed no such pattern.

Healthy Caucasians were all of the donors. cDNA carried unique molecular identifiers, and a universal primer site was added by template switching. TCRdb itself ran the 5' RACE reads through MiXCR, one entry per CDR3 protein. Of 640,000 or so distinct CDR3 sequences listed, approximately 6% are singletons. With regard to this clonotype: Its matching antigen is unknown.

The TCR comes from a man aged 18-30 years in good health. Sequenced: naive T cells sorted from blood.

The CDR3 sequence is CASSRGQGLQYF. The CDR3 nucleotides read TGCGCCAGCAGCCGAGGACAGGGCCTCCAGTACTTC. The chain employs TRBV4-3 and TRBJ2-4, with 8 bases that match TRBD1. This CDR3 is built from 12 residues. The J segment lost 13 bases and the V segment lost 4 bases, leaving 6 bases of the junction unmatched. CDR1 and CDR2 (germline): LGHNA, YSLEER.